The rows below give T cell receptor beta chains drawn from one sample of a study of regulatory T cells in long-lasting Graves disease. TCRdb processed the multiplex PCR reads anew with MiXCR; each CDR3 protein has one entry. The sample contains 580,000 or so distinct CDR3 sequences, about 16% of which appear only once. Separately, the same data were catalogued under a study of T cells in Graves' hyperthyroidism and ophthalmopathy.

The sample consisted of peripheral blood mononuclear cells (PBMCs), taken at new diagnosis, from a patient treated with antithyroid drugs. The receptors originated from a man younger than 30 with Graves disease. The CDR3 runs from the conserved cysteine through the conserved F or W. The order of the fields is J gene, V gene, D gene, CDR3 length, clone size, CDR3 protein, CDR3 DNA. D genes are given only for firm matches. The listing skips clone size in some rows; elsewhere it reads once, few, many or a size class.

>TRBJ2-3|TRBV20-1|TRBD2|15|many
CSAGLAGGSTDTQYF
TGCAGTGCCGGACTAGCGGGAGGGAGCACAGATACGCAGTATTTT
>TRBJ2-1|TRBV20-1|TRBD1|13|-
CSARPQGAIDQFF
TGCAGTGCTAGACCACAGGGGGCTATTGATCAGTTCTTC
>TRBJ2-7|TRBV28|TRBD2|14|many
CASSFSGGPLEQYF
TGTGCCAGCAGTTTCTCGGGAGGGCCTCTGGAGCAGTACTTC
>TRBJ2-5|TRBV7-3|TRBD1|14|many
CASSSTGGQGPQYF
TGTGCCAGCAGCTCCACAGGGGGGCAGGGACCCCAGTACTTC
>TRBJ1-5|TRBV20-1|-|13|few
CSARAPGDQPQHF
TGCAGTGCTAGAGCCCCGGGAGATCAGCCCCAGCATTTT
>TRBJ1-3|TRBV5-4|-|15|-
CASSLGPMGGNTIYF
TGTGCCAGCAGCTTGGGGCCAATGGGTGGAAACACCATATATTTT
>TRBJ2-5|TRBV10-3|TRBD2|13|many
CAITSSLAGDLYF
TGTGCCATCACATCGTCTCTGGCGGGAGACCTGTACTTC
>TRBJ1-5|TRBV20-1|-|16|few
CSATRDLDFSNQPQHF
TGCAGTGCAACCCGGGACCTAGATTTTAGCAATCAGCCCCAGCATTTT
>TRBJ1-6|TRBV18|TRBD1|15|-
CASSPEDREGSPLHF
TGTGCCAGCTCACCCGAAGACAGGGAGGGCTCACCCCTCCACTTT
>TRBJ2-2|TRBV12-3/TRBV12-4|TRBD1|16|many
CASSPRGTENTGELFF
TGTGCCAGCAGCCCTAGGGGGACAGAGAACACCGGGGAGCTGTTTTTT
>TRBJ2-1|TRBV3-1|-|18|-
CASSQLIGPTKSYNEQFF
TGTGCCAGCAGCCAACTAATCGGGCCCACCAAATCCTACAATGAGCAGTTCTTC
>TRBJ2-5|TRBV10-3|-|15|few
CAIKGPAGWWETQYF
TGTGCCATCAAGGGCCCCGCGGGGTGGTGGGAGACCCAGTACTTC
>TRBJ2-1|TRBV5-1|-|14|many
CASSLGGSNNEQFF
TGCGCCAGCAGCTTGGGCGGCAGCAACAATGAGCAGTTCTTC
>TRBJ2-3|TRBV9|TRBD1|16|few
CASSPGGGTGSDTQYF
TGTGCCAGCAGCCCAGGGGGCGGAACCGGTTCAGATACGCAGTATTTT
>TRBJ2-1|TRBV19|-|13|-
CASSIVGWNEQFF
TGTGCCAGTAGTATTGTGGGGTGGAATGAGCAGTTCTTC
>TRBJ2-4|TRBV20-1|-|14|-
CSARDLSQAYGQYF
TGCAGTGCTAGAGATCTTTCCCAGGCATATGGTCAGTACTTC
>TRBJ2-7|TRBV6-1|-|13|-
CASSGRGPYEQYF
TGTGCCAGCAGTGGGAGGGGGCCCTACGAGCAGTACTTC
>TRBJ2-3|TRBV19|TRBD1|12|many
CASMSQGHTQYF
TGTGCCAGTATGTCACAGGGGCATACGCAGTATTTT
>TRBJ1-2|TRBV7-9|-|16|few
CACSRIRGGPNYGYTF
TGTGCCTGCAGTCGTATCCGGGGGGGCCCCAACTATGGCTACACCTTC